The clone carrying this TCR beta chain was recorded only once. These data belong to a study of blood T cell repertoires in COVID-19. Germline CDR1 is LNHDA and CDR2 is SQIVND (reference sequence). The length of the CDR3 is 13 residues. Trimming took 8 bases from V and 5 from J, leaving 15 bases between them. The assay was immunoSEQ multiplex PCR, and TCRdb's table has in-frame clones only and misses some. This table holds about 300,000 clones, less than 90% found once. V gene TRBV19 combines with J gene TRBJ1-2; no reliable D call. This TCR was sampled from a human donor in a cohort sampled during active COVID-19. Input material: peripheral blood. The CDR3 DNA sequence: TGTGCCAGTGAATCGCTGGACTATTATGGCTACACCTTC. Its translation is CASESLDYYGYTF.